These T cell receptor beta chains were read from a single sample in a study of identical twins. TCRdb fed the 5' RACE reads into MiXCR, producing one record per CDR3 protein. The profile shows some 660,000 distinct CDR3 sequences, 8.6% of them singletons. These same data were also listed under a study on yellow fever vaccine responses in identical twins.

The source material was PBMCs. These receptors were taken from a woman in her late teens or twenties in good health. CDR3s include the opening cysteine and the closing phenylalanine or tryptophan. The order of the fields is D gene, clone size, J gene, V gene, CDR3 DNA, CDR3 protein. D genes are given only for firm matches. Not every row has a clone size; where given, it reads once, few, many or a size class.

D gene: TRBD2
clone size: .
J gene: TRBJ2-1
V gene: TRBV11-1
CDR3 DNA: TGTGCCAGCAGCTCCGGGACTAGCGGGAGGAGCGCCTACAATGAGCAGTTCTTC
CDR3 protein: CASSSGTSGRSAYNEQFF

D gene: TRBD2
clone size: .
J gene: TRBJ2-3
V gene: TRBV7-9
CDR3 DNA: TGTGCCAGCAGCTCGACTAGCGGGAGTAACACAGATACGCAGTATTTT
CDR3 protein: CASSSTSGSNTDTQYF

D gene: .
clone size: .
J gene: TRBJ2-1
V gene: TRBV5-1
CDR3 DNA: TGCGCCAGCAGCTTGGAGGGCCGGGGAGGAGGCTCCTACAATGAGCAGTTCTTC
CDR3 protein: CASSLEGRGGGSYNEQFF

D gene: TRBD2
clone size: .
J gene: TRBJ2-5
V gene: TRBV5-6
CDR3 DNA: TGTGCCAGCAGCCCGGGGGCGGGGGGGCTCCACCAAGAGACCCAGTACTTC
CDR3 protein: CASSPGAGGLHQETQYF

D gene: .
clone size: many
J gene: TRBJ2-2
V gene: TRBV24-1
CDR3 DNA: TGTGCCACCAGTGATTTGGGGACAACGAACACCGGGGAGCTGTTTTTT
CDR3 protein: CATSDLGTTNTGELFF

D gene: TRBD1
clone size: .
J gene: TRBJ1-5
V gene: TRBV2
CDR3 DNA: TGTGCCAGCAGTGAAACAGGGGGTTATCAGCCCCAGCATTTT
CDR3 protein: CASSETGGYQPQHF

D gene: .
clone size: .
J gene: TRBJ2-7
V gene: TRBV4-1
CDR3 DNA: TGCGCCAGCAGCCAAGGGGTAGGTCGGAGGACAGTAAGCTCCTACGAGCAGTACTTC
CDR3 protein: CASSQGVGRRTVSSYEQYF

D gene: .
clone size: .
J gene: TRBJ2-2
V gene: TRBV6-2/TRBV6-3
CDR3 DNA: TGTGCCAGCAGTTACCCCCGTCCTGGAGGGCCTGTCACCGGGGAGCTGTTTTTT
CDR3 protein: CASSYPRPGGPVTGELFF

D gene: TRBD2
clone size: .
J gene: TRBJ2-5
V gene: TRBV3-1
CDR3 DNA: TGTGCCAGCAGCCAAGAGACGGGTGAGGGGTTCACTAGCGGAGTCGACCAAGAGACCCAGTACTTC
CDR3 protein: CASSQETGEGFTSGVDQETQYF

D gene: .
clone size: few
J gene: TRBJ1-1
V gene: TRBV18
CDR3 DNA: TGTGCCAGCTCACAGGAAGGACAGAAGACGAGTGAAGCTTTCTTT
CDR3 protein: CASSQEGQKTSEAFF

D gene: .
clone size: few
J gene: TRBJ2-2
V gene: TRBV6-5
CDR3 DNA: TGTGCCAGCAGTACCTCTAGTGCGGGAAAGAACACCGGGGAGCTGTTTTTT
CDR3 protein: CASSTSSAGKNTGELFF

D gene: TRBD1
clone size: .
J gene: TRBJ2-5
V gene: TRBV7-2
CDR3 DNA: TGTGCCAGCAGGCACGGGACAGTTCAAGAGACCCAGTACTTC
CDR3 protein: CASRHGTVQETQYF

D gene: .
clone size: .
J gene: TRBJ2-7
V gene: TRBV4-3
CDR3 DNA: TGCGCCAGCAGCCAAGATCAAGGGACCGATTACGAGCAGTACTTC
CDR3 protein: CASSQDQGTDYEQYF

D gene: .
clone size: .
J gene: TRBJ2-7
V gene: TRBV24-1
CDR3 DNA: TGTGCCACCAGTGATTATGGGGCTGACGAGCAGTACTTC
CDR3 protein: CATSDYGADEQYF

D gene: .
clone size: few
J gene: TRBJ2-1
V gene: TRBV6-2/TRBV6-3
CDR3 DNA: TGTGCCAGCAGTTTTGGGTCGAATGAGCAGTTCTTC
CDR3 protein: CASSFGSNEQFF

D gene: .
clone size: .
J gene: TRBJ2-7
V gene: TRBV5-5
CDR3 DNA: TGTGCCAGCAGCTTGGACGGCAGTAGGTACGAGCAGTACTTC
CDR3 protein: CASSLDGSRYEQYF

D gene: TRBD1
clone size: many
J gene: TRBJ2-3
V gene: TRBV29-1
CDR3 DNA: TGCAGCGTTGAAGCCAGGGGGACAGATACGCAGTATTTT
CDR3 protein: CSVEARGTDTQYF

D gene: TRBD2
clone size: .
J gene: TRBJ2-1
V gene: TRBV28
CDR3 DNA: TGTGCCAGCAGCCCACTACTAGCGGGGACGGATGAGCAGTTCTTC
CDR3 protein: CASSPLLAGTDEQFF

D gene: .
clone size: few
J gene: TRBJ2-7
V gene: TRBV29-1
CDR3 DNA: TGCAGCGTAGAGGGCCTCTACTACGAGCAGTACTTC
CDR3 protein: CSVEGLYYEQYF

D gene: .
clone size: .
J gene: TRBJ2-3
V gene: TRBV11-2
CDR3 DNA: TGTGCCAGCAGCTCGGTGGGCGGACTCACAGATACGCAGTATTTT
CDR3 protein: CASSSVGGLTDTQYF

D gene: TRBD2
clone size: few
J gene: TRBJ2-7
V gene: TRBV2
CDR3 DNA: TGTGCCAGCAGTGAGGCTAGCGGGGGTATCTACGAGCAGTACTTC
CDR3 protein: CASSEASGGIYEQYF

D gene: .
clone size: few
J gene: TRBJ1-2
V gene: TRBV28
CDR3 DNA: TGTGCCAGCAGTCCCCCTGGACGGTTCCCCCCCCAGGGCTACACCTTC
CDR3 protein: CASSPPGRFPPQGYTF

D gene: .
clone size: .
J gene: TRBJ1-2
V gene: TRBV3-1
CDR3 DNA: TGTGCCAGCAGCCGTTCGGACAGCGGGGGAGGCTACACCTTC
CDR3 protein: CASSRSDSGGGYTF

D gene: TRBD1
clone size: few
J gene: TRBJ2-7
V gene: TRBV25-1
CDR3 DNA: TGTGCCAGCAGGGAACAGGGGGCATACGAGCAGTACTTC
CDR3 protein: CASREQGAYEQYF

D gene: TRBD1
clone size: .
J gene: TRBJ2-7
V gene: TRBV2
CDR3 DNA: TGTGCCAGCAGCTCTCGGATTGGGACAGGGGGCACCTACGAGCAGTACTTC
CDR3 protein: CASSSRIGTGGTYEQYF

D gene: TRBD1
clone size: few
J gene: TRBJ1-6
V gene: TRBV25-1
CDR3 DNA: TGTGCCAGCAGGGAGACAGGGGCGAATTCACCCCTCCACTTT
CDR3 protein: CASRETGANSPLHF

D gene: .
clone size: many
J gene: TRBJ2-2
V gene: TRBV2
CDR3 DNA: TGTGCCAGCACGAGAAACTTGGGTAGCGCCGGGGAGCTGTTTTTT
CDR3 protein: CASTRNLGSAGELFF

D gene: .
clone size: .
J gene: TRBJ2-5
V gene: TRBV10-3
CDR3 DNA: TGTGCCATCAGCCCGGACACCGTGGTTGCCCAGTACTTC
CDR3 protein: CAISPDTVVAQYF

D gene: .
clone size: many
J gene: TRBJ2-5
V gene: TRBV20-1
CDR3 DNA: TGCAGTGCTCGACTCGGCCAAGAGACCCAGTACTTC
CDR3 protein: CSARLGQETQYF

D gene: TRBD2
clone size: .
J gene: TRBJ2-2
V gene: TRBV20-1
CDR3 DNA: TGCAGTGCTAGAGCGACTAGCGGGAGGGTCCCCACCGGGGAGCTGTTTTTT
CDR3 protein: CSARATSGRVPTGELFF

D gene: .
clone size: .
J gene: TRBJ2-1
V gene: TRBV4-3
CDR3 DNA: TGCGCCAGCAGCCAAGAGCTGGTTCGCGGAGAGCAGTTCTTC
CDR3 protein: CASSQELVRGEQFF

D gene: .
clone size: .
J gene: TRBJ2-1
V gene: TRBV7-9
CDR3 DNA: TGTGCCAGCGGCTCGGCCCTTAGAAGCTCCTACAATGAGCAGTTCTTC
CDR3 protein: CASGSALRSSYNEQFF

D gene: TRBD2
clone size: few
J gene: TRBJ2-7
V gene: TRBV10-3
CDR3 DNA: TGTGCCATCAGTGAGTTAGCGGGGGCGCGAGAGCAGTACTTC
CDR3 protein: CAISELAGAREQYF

D gene: .
clone size: .
J gene: TRBJ2-5
V gene: TRBV19
CDR3 DNA: TGTGCCAGTAGTCTTCGGAGCACAGAGACCCAGTACTTC
CDR3 protein: CASSLRSTETQYF

D gene: .
clone size: .
J gene: TRBJ2-1
V gene: TRBV4-3
CDR3 DNA: TGCGCCAGCAGCCAAGATCATAACGGAGACTACAATGAGCAGTTCTTC
CDR3 protein: CASSQDHNGDYNEQFF

D gene: .
clone size: few
J gene: TRBJ2-6
V gene: TRBV6-2/TRBV6-3
CDR3 DNA: TGTGCCAGCAAAAACGCTGGGGCCAACGTCCTGACTTTC
CDR3 protein: CASKNAGANVLTF

D gene: .
clone size: .
J gene: TRBJ2-7
V gene: TRBV7-9
CDR3 DNA: TGTGCCAGCAGCTTCTTTCAGGGCCCCCGGAACGAGCAGTACTTC
CDR3 protein: CASSFFQGPRNEQYF

D gene: .
clone size: .
J gene: TRBJ1-6
V gene: TRBV5-5
CDR3 DNA: TGTGCCAGCAGCTTGGGATCAGGGGTGGATTCACCCCTCCACTTT
CDR3 protein: CASSLGSGVDSPLHF

D gene: .
clone size: .
J gene: TRBJ1-4
V gene: TRBV29-1
CDR3 DNA: TGCAGCGTTGAAGGGACAGCTAAGAATGAAAAACTGTTTTTT
CDR3 protein: CSVEGTAKNEKLFF

D gene: .
clone size: .
J gene: TRBJ2-7
V gene: TRBV4-1
CDR3 DNA: TGCGCCAGCAGCCCGATCCCCATTAGCTCCTACGAGCAGTACTTC
CDR3 protein: CASSPIPISSYEQYF

D gene: TRBD2
clone size: few
J gene: TRBJ2-7
V gene: TRBV6-2/TRBV6-3
CDR3 DNA: TGTGCCAGCAGCCCGAGCGGGAGTAAGTCCTACGAGCAGTACTTC
CDR3 protein: CASSPSGSKSYEQYF

D gene: TRBD1
clone size: many
J gene: TRBJ2-7
V gene: TRBV5-1
CDR3 DNA: TGCGCCAGCAGCCCGTACGGACAGGGCTCTTTCTACGAGCAGTACTTC
CDR3 protein: CASSPYGQGSFYEQYF